This entry is about one T cell receptor (beta chain). This entry belongs to a study of control samples from healthy donors and cancer patients. The CDR3 loop spans 16 amino acids. The germline gives CDR1 LGHNA, CDR2 YNFKEQ. The trim removed 0 bases at V and 4 bases at J, leaving 6 bases unmatched. Clones were sequenced by immunoSEQ multiplex PCR, and TCRdb holds only the in-frame ones, with some missing. This table holds approximately 92,000 clones, more than 85% found once. The receptor comes from a woman in her thirties in good health. Material: blood. This chain links TRBV4-2 with TRBJ2-3; TRBD2 aligns across 8 bases. CDR3 residues: CASSQDGPGGPDTQYF. The CDR3 nucleotides are TGTGCCAGCAGCCAAGATGGCCCGGGGGGGCCAGATACGCAGTATTTT.